This T cell receptor beta chain emerged from a study of blood T cell repertoires in COVID-19. The overall study: COVID-19 samples from acute and convalescent phases originated in the United States, Italy and Spain.

Study processing details: Researchers report that nucleated cell counts were estimated from reference gene primer amplification. Sequenced by immunoSEQ multiplex PCR; TCRdb stores in-frame clones only, minus some. V, J and clone size were drawn from that table, and D and trimming were deduced from the DNA. The sample shows 280,000 or so clones, 65% to 90% of them seen only once. The sample was peripheral blood. The source of this sequence is a human donor in a cohort sampled during active COVID-19.

CDR3 in DNA: TGTGCCAGCTCACCAACCGGGACAGGGGGGTGGAACACTGAAGCTTTCTTT. Translation: CASSPTGTGGWNTEAFF. The chain recombines TRBV18 with TRBJ1-1, with 11 bases lining up with TRBD1. Trimming at V came to 2 bases and at J to 1 base, leaving 6 bases not matched to a gene. The CDR3 is made up of 17 amino acids. Germline V gene sequence: CDR1 KGHSH, CDR2 LQKENI.